Below, one TCR beta chain is given with its context. These data originate in a study of technical replicates of blood from a handful of donors. This CDR3 has 15 residues. V dropped 1 base and J dropped 5; count of bases not matched to a gene: 4. CDR1 is SGHAT, CDR2 FQNNGV, per germline. This table comes from immunoSEQ multiplex PCR, and its TCRdb copy is limited to in-frame clones, with some not included. In the table there are roughly 60,000 clones, about nine tenths of which are singletons. The source of this sequence is a human donor in good health. Some clones in this sample may be carry-over from other donors' samples. What was sequenced was PBMCs. The rearrangement links TRBV11-2 to TRBJ2-7; 11 nucleotides match TRBD2. The CDR3 nucleotides are TGTGCCAGCAGCTTAGGACTAGCGGGATGGAACGAGCAGTACTTC. It encodes CASSLGLAGWNEQYF. Full variable domain (missing parts from reference TRBV11-2 and TRBJ2-7): EAGVAQSPRYKIIEKRQSVAFWCNPISGHATLYWYQQILGQGPKLLIQFQNNGVVDDSQLPKDRFSAERLKGVDSTLKIQPAKLEDSAVYLCASSLGLAGWNEQYFGPGTRLTVT.